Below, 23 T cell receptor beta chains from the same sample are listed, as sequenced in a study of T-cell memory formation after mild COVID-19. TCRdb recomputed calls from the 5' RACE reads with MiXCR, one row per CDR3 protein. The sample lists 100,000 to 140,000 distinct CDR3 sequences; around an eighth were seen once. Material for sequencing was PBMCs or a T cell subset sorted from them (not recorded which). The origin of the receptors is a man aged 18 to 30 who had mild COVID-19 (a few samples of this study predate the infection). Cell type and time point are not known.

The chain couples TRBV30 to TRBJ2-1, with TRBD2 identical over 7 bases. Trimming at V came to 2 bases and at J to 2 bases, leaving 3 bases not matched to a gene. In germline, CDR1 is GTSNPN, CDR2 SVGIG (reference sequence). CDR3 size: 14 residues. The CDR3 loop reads CAWSSGKAYNEQFF. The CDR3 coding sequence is TGTGCCTGGAGTAGCGGGAAGGCCTACAATGAGCAGTTCTTC.

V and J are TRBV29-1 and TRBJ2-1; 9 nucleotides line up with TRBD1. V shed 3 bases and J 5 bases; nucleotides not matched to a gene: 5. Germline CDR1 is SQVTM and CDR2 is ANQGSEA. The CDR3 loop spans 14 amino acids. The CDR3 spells CSVELRDRDNEQFF. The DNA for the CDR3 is TGCAGCGTTGAGCTCCGGGACAGGGACAATGAGCAGTTCTTC.

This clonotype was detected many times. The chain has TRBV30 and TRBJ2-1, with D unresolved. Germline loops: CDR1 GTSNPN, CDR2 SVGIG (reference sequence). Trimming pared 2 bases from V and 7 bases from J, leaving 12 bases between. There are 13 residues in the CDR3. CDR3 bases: TGTGCCTGGAGTTCAAGTAGTATAAATGAGCAGTTCTTC. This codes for CAWSSSSINEQFF.

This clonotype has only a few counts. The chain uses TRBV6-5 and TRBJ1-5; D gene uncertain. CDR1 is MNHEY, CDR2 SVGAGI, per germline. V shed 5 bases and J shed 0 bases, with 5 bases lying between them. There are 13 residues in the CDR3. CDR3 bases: TGTGCCAGCAGTGCCTATAGCAATCAGCCCCAGCATTTT. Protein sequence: CASSAYSNQPQHF.

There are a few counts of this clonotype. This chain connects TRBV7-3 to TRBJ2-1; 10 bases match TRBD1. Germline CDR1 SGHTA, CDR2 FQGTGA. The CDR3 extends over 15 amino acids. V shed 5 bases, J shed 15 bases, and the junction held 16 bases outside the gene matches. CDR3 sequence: CASSKTGGSAGVVFF. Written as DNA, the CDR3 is TGTGCCAGCAGCAAGACAGGGGGCTCAGCGGGAGTGGTGTTCTTC.

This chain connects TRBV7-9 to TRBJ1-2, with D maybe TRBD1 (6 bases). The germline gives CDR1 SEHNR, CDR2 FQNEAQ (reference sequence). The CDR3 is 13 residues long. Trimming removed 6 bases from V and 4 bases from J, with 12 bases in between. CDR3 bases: TGTGCCAGCAGTAAACAGGGATTCTATGGCTACACCTTC. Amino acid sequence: CASSKQGFYGYTF.

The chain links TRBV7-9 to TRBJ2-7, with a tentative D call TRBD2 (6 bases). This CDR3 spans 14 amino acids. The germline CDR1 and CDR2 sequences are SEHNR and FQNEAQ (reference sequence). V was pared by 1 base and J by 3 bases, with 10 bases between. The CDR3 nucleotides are TGTGCCAGCAGCTTAGTCGGGGGTAGCTACGAGCAGTACGTC. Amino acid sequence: CASSLVGGSYEQYV.

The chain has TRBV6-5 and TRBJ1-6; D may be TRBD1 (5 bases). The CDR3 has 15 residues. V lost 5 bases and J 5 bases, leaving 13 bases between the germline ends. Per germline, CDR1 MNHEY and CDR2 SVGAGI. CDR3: CASSTTGLHNSPLHF. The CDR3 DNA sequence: TGTGCCAGCAGTACCACGGGACTGCATAATTCACCCCTCCACTTT.

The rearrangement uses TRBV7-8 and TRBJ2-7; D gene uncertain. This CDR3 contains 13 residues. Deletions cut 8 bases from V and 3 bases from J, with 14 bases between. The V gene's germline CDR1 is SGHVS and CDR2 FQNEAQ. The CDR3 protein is CASYPGPNYEQYF. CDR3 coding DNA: TGTGCCAGCTACCCTGGACCGAACTACGAGCAGTACTTC.

The CDR3 DNA reads as TGTGCCAGCAGCCCGGACAGGGTCGCTGAAAAACTGTTTTTT. This codes for CASSPDRVAEKLFF. This chain uses TRBV9 with TRBJ1-4; 8 positions agree with TRBD1. The germline V gene encodes CDR1 SGDLS and CDR2 YYNGEE. The J segment lost 7 bases and the V segment lost 4 bases, leaving 6 bases of the junction unmatched. This CDR3 contains 14 residues. The full variable domain, with the rest looked up from reference TRBV9 and TRBJ1-4, is DSGVTQTPKHLITATGQRVTLRCSPRSGDLSVYWYQQSLDQGLQFLIQYYNGEERAKGNILERFSAQQFPDLHSELNLSSLELGDSALYFCASSPDRVAEKLFFGSGTQLSVL.

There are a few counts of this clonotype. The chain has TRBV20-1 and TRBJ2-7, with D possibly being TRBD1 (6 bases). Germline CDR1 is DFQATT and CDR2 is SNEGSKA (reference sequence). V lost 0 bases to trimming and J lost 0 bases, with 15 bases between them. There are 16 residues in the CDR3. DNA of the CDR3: TGCAGTGCTAGAGATGGGGGCGGGCTCGACTCCTACGAGCAGTACTTC. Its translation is CSARDGGGLDSYEQYF.

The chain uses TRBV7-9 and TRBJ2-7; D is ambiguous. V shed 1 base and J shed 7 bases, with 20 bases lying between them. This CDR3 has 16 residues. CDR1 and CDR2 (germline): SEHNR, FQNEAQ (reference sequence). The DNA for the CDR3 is TGTGCCAGCAGCTTAGATTCTCGTTTACCATTGGGGGAGCAGTACGTC. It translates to CASSLDSRLPLGEQYV.

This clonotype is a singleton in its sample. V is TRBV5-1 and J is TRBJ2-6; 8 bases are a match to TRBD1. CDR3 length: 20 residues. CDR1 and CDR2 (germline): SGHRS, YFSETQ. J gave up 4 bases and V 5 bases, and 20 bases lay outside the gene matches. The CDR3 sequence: CASSYILLQGASSGANVLTF. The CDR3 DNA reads TGCGCCAGCAGTTACATTCTATTGCAGGGGGCATCGTCCGGGGCCAACGTCCTGACTTTC.

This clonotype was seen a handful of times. CDR3 sequence (DNA): TGTGCCAGCAGTTTCTGGGATCGGCAGCCCCAGCATTTT. Its protein is CASSFWDRQPQHF. V is TRBV12-3 or TRBV12-4 and J is TRBJ1-5; D remains unclear. V was shortened by 3 bases and J by 7 bases, with 10 bases between the two germline ends. CDR3 length equals 13 residues.

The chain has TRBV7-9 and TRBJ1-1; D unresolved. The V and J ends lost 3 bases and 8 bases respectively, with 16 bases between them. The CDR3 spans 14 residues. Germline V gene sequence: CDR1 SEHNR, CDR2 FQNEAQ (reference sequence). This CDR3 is CASSFPGSRAEAFF. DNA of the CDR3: TGTGCCAGCAGCTTCCCAGGCTCAAGAGCAGAAGCTTTCTTT.

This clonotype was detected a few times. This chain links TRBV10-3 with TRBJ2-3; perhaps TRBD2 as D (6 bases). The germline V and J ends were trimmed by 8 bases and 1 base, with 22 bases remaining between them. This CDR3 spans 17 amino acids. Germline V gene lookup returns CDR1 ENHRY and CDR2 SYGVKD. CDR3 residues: CAIGYLGEAKRTDTQYF. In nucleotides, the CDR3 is TGTGCCATCGGGTACCTTGGGGAGGCCAAGCGCACAGATACGCAGTATTTT.

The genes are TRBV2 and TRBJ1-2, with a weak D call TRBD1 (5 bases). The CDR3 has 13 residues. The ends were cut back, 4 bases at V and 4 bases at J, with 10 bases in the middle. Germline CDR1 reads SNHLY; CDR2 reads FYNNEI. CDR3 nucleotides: TGTGCCAGCAGTGGGGGGGGAATCTATGGCTACACCTTC. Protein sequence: CASSGGGIYGYTF.

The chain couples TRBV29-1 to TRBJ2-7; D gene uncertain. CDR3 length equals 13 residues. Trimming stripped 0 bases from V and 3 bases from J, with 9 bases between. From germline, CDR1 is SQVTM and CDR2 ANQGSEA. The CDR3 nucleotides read TGCAGCGTTGAAGACACAACTCACTACGAGCAGTACTTC. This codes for CSVEDTTHYEQYF.

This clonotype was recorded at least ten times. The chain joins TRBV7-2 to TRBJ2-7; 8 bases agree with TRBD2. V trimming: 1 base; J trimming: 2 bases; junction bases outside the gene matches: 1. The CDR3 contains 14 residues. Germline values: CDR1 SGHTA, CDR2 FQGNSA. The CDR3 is CASSLGGGTYEQYF. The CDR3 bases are TGTGCCAGCAGCTTAGGCGGGGGGACCTACGAGCAGTACTTC.

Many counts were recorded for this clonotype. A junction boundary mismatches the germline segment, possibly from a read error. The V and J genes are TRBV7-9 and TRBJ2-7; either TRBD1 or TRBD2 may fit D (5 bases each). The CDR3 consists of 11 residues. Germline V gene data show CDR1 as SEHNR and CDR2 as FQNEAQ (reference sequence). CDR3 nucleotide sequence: TGTGCCAGCAGCTTACTCCGGGACGCAGACTTC. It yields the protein CASSLLRDADF.

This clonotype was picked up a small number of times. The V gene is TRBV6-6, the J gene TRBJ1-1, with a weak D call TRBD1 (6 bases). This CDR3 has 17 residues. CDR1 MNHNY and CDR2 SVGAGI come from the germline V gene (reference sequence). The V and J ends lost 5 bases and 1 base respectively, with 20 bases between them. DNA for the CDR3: TGTGCCAGCAGTAAGGGGGGGTATGGGAGCTCGAACACTGAAGCTTTCTTT. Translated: CASSKGGYGSSNTEAFF.

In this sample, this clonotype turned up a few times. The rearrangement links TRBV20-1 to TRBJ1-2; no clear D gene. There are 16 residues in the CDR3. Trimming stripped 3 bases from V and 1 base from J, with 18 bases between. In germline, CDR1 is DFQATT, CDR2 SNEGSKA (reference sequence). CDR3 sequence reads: CSARSWSGSVNYGYTF. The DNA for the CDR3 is TGCAGTGCTAGGAGCTGGAGCGGTTCTGTTAACTATGGCTACACCTTC.

The CDR3 here is CASSLTGFVQPQHF. The CDR3 DNA reads as TGTGCCAGCAGTTTGACAGGGTTCGTTCAGCCCCAGCATTTT. V and J are TRBV28 and TRBJ1-5; 7 nucleotides line up with TRBD1. Per the germline V gene, CDR1 is MDHEN and CDR2 is SYDVKM. The CDR3 runs to 14 residues. V lost 3 bases, J lost 6 bases, and 5 bases stayed unmatched.